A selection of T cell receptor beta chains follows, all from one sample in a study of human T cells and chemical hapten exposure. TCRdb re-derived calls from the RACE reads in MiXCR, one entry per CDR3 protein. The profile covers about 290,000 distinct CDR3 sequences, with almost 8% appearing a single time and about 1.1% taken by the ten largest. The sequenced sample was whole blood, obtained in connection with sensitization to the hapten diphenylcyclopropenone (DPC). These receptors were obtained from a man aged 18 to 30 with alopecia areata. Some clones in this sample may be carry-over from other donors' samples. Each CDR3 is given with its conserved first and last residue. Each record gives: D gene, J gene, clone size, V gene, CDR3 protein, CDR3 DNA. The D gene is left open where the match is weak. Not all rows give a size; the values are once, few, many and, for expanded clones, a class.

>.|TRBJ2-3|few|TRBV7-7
CASSPWGPGDTQYF
TGTGCCAGCAGCCCATGGGGGCCTGGGGATACGCAGTATTTT
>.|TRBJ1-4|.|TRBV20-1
CSADTGTENEKLFF
TGCAGTGCTGACACCGGGACGGAAAATGAAAAACTGTTTTTT
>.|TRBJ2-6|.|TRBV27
CASSWSSSGANVLTF
TGTGCCAGCAGTTGGAGCAGCTCTGGGGCCAACGTCCTGACTTTC
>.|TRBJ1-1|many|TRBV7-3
CASSLVGYPEEAFF
TGTGCCAGCAGCTTAGTGGGCTATCCCGAAGAAGCTTTCTTT
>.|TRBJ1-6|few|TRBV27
CASSYGGPYNSPLHF
TGTGCCAGCAGTTATGGCGGCCCCTATAATTCACCCCTCCACTTT
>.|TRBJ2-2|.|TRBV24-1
CATSDWGARTGELFF
TGTGCCACCAGTGATTGGGGGGCGCGAACCGGGGAGCTGTTTTTT
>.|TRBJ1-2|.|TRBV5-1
CASSAVALLNDGYTF
TGCGCCAGCAGCGCGGTGGCACTTTTGAACGACGGCTACACCTTC
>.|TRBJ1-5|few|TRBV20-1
CSARDSREYQPQHF
TGCAGTGCTAGAGATAGCAGGGAATATCAGCCCCAGCATTTT
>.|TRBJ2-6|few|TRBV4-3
CASSQEGTGTGANVLTF
TGCGCCAGCAGCCAAGAAGGAACTGGGACTGGGGCCAACGTCCTGACTTTC
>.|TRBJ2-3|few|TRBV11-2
CASSLYRASWLDTQYF
TGTGCCAGCAGCTTATACAGGGCCTCTTGGCTCGATACGCAGTATTTT
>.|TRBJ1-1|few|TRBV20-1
CSASWERAFF
TGCAGTGCTAGCTGGGAGCGGGCTTTCTTT
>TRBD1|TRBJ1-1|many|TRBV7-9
CASSFSIQGAEAFF
TGTGCCAGCAGTTTTTCGATTCAGGGGGCCGAAGCTTTCTTT
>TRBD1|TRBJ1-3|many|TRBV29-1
CSGGTGENTIYF
TGCAGCGGTGGGACAGGCGAAAACACCATATATTTT
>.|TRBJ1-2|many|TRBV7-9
CASSLGNNYGYTF
TGTGCCAGCAGCTTAGGCAATAACTATGGCTACACCTTC
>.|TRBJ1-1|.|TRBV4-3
CASSQDLGSPEAFF
TGCGCCAGCAGCCAAGATCTGGGCAGTCCTGAAGCTTTCTTT
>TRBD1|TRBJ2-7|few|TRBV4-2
CASSTTPGQGTYEQYF
TGTGCCAGCAGCACAACACCGGGACAGGGGACCTACGAGCAGTACTTC
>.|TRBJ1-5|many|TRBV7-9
CASSQTRGEGEPQHF
TGTGCCAGCAGCCAGACACGGGGCGAGGGGGAGCCCCAGCATTTT
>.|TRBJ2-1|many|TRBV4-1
CASSRDGTRTYNEQFF
TGCGCCAGCAGCCGCGATGGGACACGGACCTACAATGAGCAGTTCTTC
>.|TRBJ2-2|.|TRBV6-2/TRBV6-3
CASRAFGTSNTGELFF
TGTGCCAGCAGAGCCTTCGGGACCTCGAACACCGGGGAGCTGTTTTTT
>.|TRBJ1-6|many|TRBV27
CASSLLNSPLHF
TGTGCCAGCAGTTTATTAAACTCACCCCTCCACTTT
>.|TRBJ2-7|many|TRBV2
CASRRGHEQYF
TGTGCCAGCCGACGGGGGCACGAGCAGTACTTC
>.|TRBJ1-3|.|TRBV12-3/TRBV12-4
CASSLPVMISGNTIYF
TGTGCCAGCAGTTTACCTGTTATGATCTCTGGAAACACCATATATTTT
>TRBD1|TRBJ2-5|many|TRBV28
CASSNDRGGTQYF
TGTGCCAGCAGTAACGACAGGGGGGGGACCCAGTACTTC
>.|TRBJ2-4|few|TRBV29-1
CSVELGAKNIQYF
TGCAGCGTTGAGCTGGGGGCCAAAAACATTCAGTACTTC
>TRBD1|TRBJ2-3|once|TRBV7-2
CASSQTGVRSDTQYF
TGTGCCAGCAGCCAAACAGGGGTTAGATCAGATACGCAGTATTTT
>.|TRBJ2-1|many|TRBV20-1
CSATNRVDNEQFF
TGCAGTGCAACTAACAGGGTCGACAATGAGCAGTTCTTC
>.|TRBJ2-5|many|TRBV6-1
CASNLGAHQETQYF
TGTGCCAGCAATCTTGGGGCGCACCAAGAGACCCAGTACTTC
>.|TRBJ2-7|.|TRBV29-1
CSVGGGQSYEQYF
TGCAGCGTTGGGGGGGGCCAGTCCTACGAGCAGTACTTC
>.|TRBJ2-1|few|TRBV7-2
CASSSGSGLYNEQFF
TGTGCCAGCAGCTCTGGGTCGGGACTTTACAATGAGCAGTTCTTC
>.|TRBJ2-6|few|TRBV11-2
CASSLDCPTLSSGANVLTF
TGTGCCAGCAGCTTAGATTGTCCAACCTTGAGCTCTGGGGCCAACGTCCTGACTTTC
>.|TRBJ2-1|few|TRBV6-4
CASSVSNDNEQFF
TGTGCCAGCAGTGTTTCAAATGACAATGAGCAGTTCTTC
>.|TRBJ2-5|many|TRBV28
CASSQYREETQYF
TGTGCCAGCAGTCAATACAGAGAAGAGACCCAGTACTTC
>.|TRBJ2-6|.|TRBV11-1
CASSLGNRVGANVLTF
TGTGCCAGCAGCTTAGGAAACAGGGTTGGGGCCAACGTCCTGACTTTC
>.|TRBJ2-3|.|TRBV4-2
CASSQEGARTGSTDTQYF
TGTGCCAGCAGCCAAGAGGGGGCAAGGACGGGGAGCACAGATACGCAGTATTTT
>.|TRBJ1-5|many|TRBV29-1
CSVVPASNQPQHF
TGCAGCGTTGTACCGGCAAGCAATCAGCCCCAGCATTTT
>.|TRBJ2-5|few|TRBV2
CASTGLGETQYF
TGTGCCAGCACGGGACTCGGGGAGACCCAGTACTTC
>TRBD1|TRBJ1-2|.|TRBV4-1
CASSQVARGGYGYTF
TGCGCCAGCAGCCAAGTTGCCAGGGGGGGCTATGGCTACACCTTC
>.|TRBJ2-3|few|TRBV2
CASSEVIGGTTQYF
TGTGCCAGCAGTGAAGTCATAGGGGGGACTACGCAGTATTTT
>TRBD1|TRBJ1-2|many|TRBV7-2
CASSLGLGQGAIYGYTF
TGTGCCAGCAGCTTAGGGCTGGGGCAGGGGGCTATCTATGGCTACACCTTC
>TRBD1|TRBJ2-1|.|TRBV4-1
CASSSTGNKFF
TGCGCCAGCAGCTCGACAGGGAACAAGTTCTTC
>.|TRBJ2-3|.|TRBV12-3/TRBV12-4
CASSLGLLQYF
TGTGCCAGCAGTCTGGGACTCTTGCAGTATTTT
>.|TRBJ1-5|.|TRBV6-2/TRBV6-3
CASDEPPYQLQHF
TGTGCCAGCGACGAGCCGCCCTATCAGCTCCAGCATTTT